This T cell receptor beta chain was obtained from a study of T cell repertoires in ileal Crohn's disease. Across the whole study: Every patient was operated on for stricturing (roughly 61%) or penetrating (approximately 40%) complications.

This CDR3 contains 13 residues. The V and J ends lost 5 bases and 0 bases respectively, with 7 bases between them. CDR1 SGHTA and CDR2 FQGNSA come from the germline V gene. Clones were sequenced by immunoSEQ multiplex PCR, and TCRdb holds only the in-frame ones, with some missing. The sample holds more than 11,000 clones, 75% to 80% seen once. As regards this clone: Antigen: not known.

Findings and limits, study-wide: Compared with non-smokers, active smokers at surgery showed more clonal expansions. All patients with clonality above 26.8% had endoscopic recurrence.

This chain uses TRBV7-2 with TRBJ1-2; a possible D gene is TRBD1 (5 bases). The TCR comes from an adult with Crohn's disease. Sequencing was done on a sample of ileal tissue. CDR3 nucleotides: TGTGCCAGCAGCCAACAGGCTAACTATGGCTACACCTTC. Protein sequence: CASSQQANYGYTF.